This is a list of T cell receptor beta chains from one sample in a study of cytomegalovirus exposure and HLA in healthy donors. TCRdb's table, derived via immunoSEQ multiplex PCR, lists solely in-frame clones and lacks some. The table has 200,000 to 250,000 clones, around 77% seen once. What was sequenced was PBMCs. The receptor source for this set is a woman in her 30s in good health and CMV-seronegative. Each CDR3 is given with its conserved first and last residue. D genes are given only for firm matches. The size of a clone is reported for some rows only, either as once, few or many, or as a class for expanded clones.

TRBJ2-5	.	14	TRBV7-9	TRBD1	CASSGQGSGETQYF	TGTGCCAGCAGCGGACAGGGGTCGGGGGAGACCCAGTACTTC
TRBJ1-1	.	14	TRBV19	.	CASSIRGGNTEAFF	TGTGCCAGTAGTATCCGGGGTGGAAACACTGAAGCTTTCTTT
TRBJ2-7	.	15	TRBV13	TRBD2	CASGEMGGRNPEQYF	TGTGCCAGCGGGGAGATGGGCGGGAGAAACCCCGAGCAGTACTTC
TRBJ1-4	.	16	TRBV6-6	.	CASILNLGTTKEKLFF	TGTGCCAGCATTCTAAACCTCGGGACAACAAAAGAAAAACTGTTTTTT
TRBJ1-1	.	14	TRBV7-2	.	CASSFGQGGTEAFF	TGTGCCAGCAGCTTCGGACAAGGGGGCACTGAAGCTTTCTTT
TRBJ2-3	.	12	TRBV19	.	CASTAGFYTQYF	TGTGCCAGTACCGCCGGGTTTTATACGCAGTATTTT
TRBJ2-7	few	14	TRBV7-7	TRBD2	CAVGRRGANYEQYF	TGTGCCGTCGGGCGGCGGGGGGCAAACTACGAGCAGTACTTC
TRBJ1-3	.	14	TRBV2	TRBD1	CASRQQGPGNTIYF	TGTGCCAGCAGGCAACAGGGGCCCGGAAACACCATATATTTT
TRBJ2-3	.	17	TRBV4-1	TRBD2	CASSQNTLAGGPDTQYF	TGCGCCAGCAGCCAAAATACACTAGCGGGGGGGCCGGATACGCAGTATTTT
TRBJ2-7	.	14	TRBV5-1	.	CASSLVGHLPEQYF	TGCGCCAGCAGCTTGGTGGGACATTTACCCGAGCAGTACTTC
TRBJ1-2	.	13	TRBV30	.	CAWSKTMGYGYTF	TGTGCCTGGAGTAAGACAATGGGCTATGGCTACACCTTC
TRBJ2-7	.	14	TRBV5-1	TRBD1	CASSKGGQGYEQYF	TGCGCCAGCAGCAAGGGGGGACAGGGCTACGAGCAGTACTTC
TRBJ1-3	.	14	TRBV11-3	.	CASSSTGSGNTIYF	TGTGCCAGCAGCTCTACAGGCTCTGGAAACACCATATATTTT
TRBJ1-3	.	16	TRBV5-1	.	CASSLTGSISGNTIYF	TGCGCCAGCAGCTTGACAGGGTCTATTTCTGGAAACACCATATATTTT
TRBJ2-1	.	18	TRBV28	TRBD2	CASSLGTSGLSSYNEQFF	TGTGCCAGCTCCCTAGGGACTAGCGGGTTAAGCTCCTACAATGAGCAGTTCTTC
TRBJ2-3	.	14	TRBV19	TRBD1	CASIGQGSTDTQYF	TGTGCCAGTATCGGACAGGGGAGCACAGATACGCAGTATTTT
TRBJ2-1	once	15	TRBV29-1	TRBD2	CSASRSGGLNNEQFF	TGCAGCGCGAGTCGTAGCGGGGGATTAAACAATGAGCAGTTCTTC
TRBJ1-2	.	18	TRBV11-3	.	CASSQGRTYSTGNYGYTF	TGTGCCAGCAGCCAAGGACGGACCTACTCCACGGGGAACTATGGCTACACCTTC
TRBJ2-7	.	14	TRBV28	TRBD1	CASSSNRGSYEQYF	TGTGCCAGCAGTTCCAACAGGGGCTCCTACGAGCAGTACTTC
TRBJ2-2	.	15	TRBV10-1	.	CASSLNVVNTGELFF	TGCGCCAGCAGTCTAAACGTCGTGAACACCGGGGAGCTGTTTTTT
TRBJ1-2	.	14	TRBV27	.	CASSFFGAAYGYTF	TGTGCCAGCAGTTTCTTTGGGGCGGCCTATGGCTACACCTTC
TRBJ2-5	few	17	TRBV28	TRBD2	CASSYPTSGRSLETQYF	TGTGCCAGCAGTTACCCGACTAGCGGGAGGTCCTTAGAGACCCAGTACTTC
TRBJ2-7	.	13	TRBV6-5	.	CASSTGQLYEQYF	TGTGCCAGCAGCACGGGACAACTATACGAGCAGTACTTC
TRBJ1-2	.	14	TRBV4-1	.	CASSIHRDRLGYTF	TGCGCCAGCAGCATTCACAGGGACCGTCTTGGCTACACCTTC
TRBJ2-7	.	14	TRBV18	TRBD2	CASSPPGLVNEQYF	TGTGCCAGCTCACCACCGGGACTAGTAAACGAGCAGTACTTC
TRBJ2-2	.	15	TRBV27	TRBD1	CASSLYSGGYGELFF	TGTGCCAGCAGTTTATATTCAGGGGGCTACGGGGAGCTGTTTTTT
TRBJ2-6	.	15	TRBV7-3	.	CASSLGSSGANVLTF	TGTGCCAGCAGCTTGGGCAGCTCTGGGGCCAACGTCCTGACTTTC
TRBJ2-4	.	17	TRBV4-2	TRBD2	CASSQPLAGVAKNIQYF	TGTGCCAGCAGCCAACCCCTAGCGGGGGTAGCCAAAAACATTCAGTACTTC
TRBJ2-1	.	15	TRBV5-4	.	CASSLGRGPYNEQFF	TGTGCCAGCAGCTTGGGAAGGGGCCCCTACAATGAGCAGTTCTTC
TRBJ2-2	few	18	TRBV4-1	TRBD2	CASSQTAGGVDNTGELFF	TGCGCCAGCAGCCAAACAGCGGGGGGGGTCGATAACACCGGGGAGCTGTTTTTT
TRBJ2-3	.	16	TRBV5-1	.	CASSMGVAGAGDTQYF	TGCGCCAGCAGCATGGGCGTTGCGGGGGCAGGAGATACGCAGTATTTT
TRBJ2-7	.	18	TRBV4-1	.	CASSQDVWSIPKTYEQYF	TGCGCCAGCAGCCAAGATGTTTGGAGCATCCCCAAAACCTACGAGCAGTACTTC
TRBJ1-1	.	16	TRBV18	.	CASSQNQGLMNTEAFF	TGTGCCAGCTCACAAAACCAAGGACTCATGAACACTGAAGCTTTCTTT
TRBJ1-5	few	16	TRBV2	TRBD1	CASSRTGGWSNQPQHF	TGTGCCAGCAGCAGGACAGGGGGCTGGAGCAATCAGCCCCAGCATTTT
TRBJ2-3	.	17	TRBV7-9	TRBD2	CASSPAGSGRAADTQYF	TGTGCCAGCAGCCCCGCGGGTAGCGGGAGGGCCGCGGATACGCAGTATTTT
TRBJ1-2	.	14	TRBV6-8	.	CASRSGGRVYGYTF	TGTGCCAGCAGGTCGGGGGGGCGGGTCTATGGCTACACCTTC
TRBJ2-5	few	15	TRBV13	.	CASSFPGGPQETQYF	TGTGCCAGCAGCTTCCCCGGGGGACCTCAAGAGACCCAGTACTTC
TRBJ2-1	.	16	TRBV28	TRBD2	CASSSQSGRPYNEQFF	TGTGCCAGCAGTTCCCAGAGCGGGAGACCCTACAATGAGCAGTTCTTC
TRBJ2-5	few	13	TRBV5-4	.	CASSMGLQETQYF	TGTGCCAGCAGCATGGGACTGCAAGAGACCCAGTACTTC
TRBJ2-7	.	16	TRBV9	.	CASSERPWAQAWEQYF	TGTGCCAGCAGCGAACGTCCCTGGGCACAGGCCTGGGAGCAGTACTTC
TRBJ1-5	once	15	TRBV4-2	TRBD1	CASSRGQGPRQPQHF	TGTGCCAGCAGCCGGGGACAGGGGCCCCGCCAGCCCCAGCATTTT
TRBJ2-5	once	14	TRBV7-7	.	CASSLGQFQETQYF	TGTGCCAGCAGCCTTGGACAGTTTCAAGAGACCCAGTACTTC
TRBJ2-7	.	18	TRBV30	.	CAWRRRGPSGPNSYEQYF	TGTGCCTGGAGGCGTAGAGGTCCAAGCGGGCCTAACTCCTACGAGCAGTACTTC
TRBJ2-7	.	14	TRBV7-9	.	CASRGAQGLSEQYF	TGTGCCAGCAGAGGGGCACAGGGTTTAAGCGAGCAGTACTTC
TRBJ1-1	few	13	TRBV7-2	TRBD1	CASSLRTGSAAFF	TGTGCCAGCAGCCTAAGGACAGGATCGGCCGCTTTCTTT
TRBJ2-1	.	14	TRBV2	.	CASSGTVYVREQFF	TGTGCCAGCAGTGGGACAGTCTACGTGCGTGAGCAGTTCTTC
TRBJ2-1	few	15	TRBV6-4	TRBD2	CASSDSSGGANEQFF	TGTGCCAGCAGTGACTCTAGCGGGGGGGCCAATGAGCAGTTCTTC
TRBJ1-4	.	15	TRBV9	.	CASSAEQGFNEKLFF	TGTGCCAGCAGCGCCGAACAGGGCTTCAATGAAAAACTGTTTTTT
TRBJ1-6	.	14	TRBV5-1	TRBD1	CASRPGQENSPLHF	TGCGCCAGCAGGCCCGGACAGGAAAATTCACCCCTCCACTTT
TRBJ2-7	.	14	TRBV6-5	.	CASSYAAGPYEQYF	TGTGCCAGCAGTTACGCGGCAGGGCCCTACGAGCAGTACTTC
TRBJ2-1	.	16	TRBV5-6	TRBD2	CASSVPSGSTGNEQFF	TGTGCCAGCAGCGTACCCAGCGGGAGTACGGGCAATGAGCAGTTCTTC
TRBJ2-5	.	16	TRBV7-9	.	CSSSRSRQAAQETQYF	TGTTCCAGCAGCCGATCCCGCCAGGCTGCCCAAGAGACCCAGTACTTC
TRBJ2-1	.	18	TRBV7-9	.	CASSLPPHRGTLYNEQFF	TGTGCCAGCAGCTTACCACCCCACCGGGGGACGCTATACAATGAGCAGTTCTTC
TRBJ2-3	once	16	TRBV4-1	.	CASSQGQGPSTDTQYF	TGCGCCAGCAGCCAAGGGCAGGGCCCTAGCACAGATACGCAGTATTTT
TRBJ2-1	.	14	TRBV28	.	CASSLWVASHEQFF	TGTGCCAGCAGTTTATGGGTAGCATCCCATGAGCAGTTCTTC
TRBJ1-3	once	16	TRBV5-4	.	CASSLGGRVSGNTIYF	TGTGCCAGCAGCTTGGGCGGCAGGGTCTCTGGAAACACCATATATTTT
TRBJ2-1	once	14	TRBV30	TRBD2	CAWNGAGSYNEQFF	TGTGCCTGGAACGGAGCGGGGTCCTACAATGAGCAGTTCTTC